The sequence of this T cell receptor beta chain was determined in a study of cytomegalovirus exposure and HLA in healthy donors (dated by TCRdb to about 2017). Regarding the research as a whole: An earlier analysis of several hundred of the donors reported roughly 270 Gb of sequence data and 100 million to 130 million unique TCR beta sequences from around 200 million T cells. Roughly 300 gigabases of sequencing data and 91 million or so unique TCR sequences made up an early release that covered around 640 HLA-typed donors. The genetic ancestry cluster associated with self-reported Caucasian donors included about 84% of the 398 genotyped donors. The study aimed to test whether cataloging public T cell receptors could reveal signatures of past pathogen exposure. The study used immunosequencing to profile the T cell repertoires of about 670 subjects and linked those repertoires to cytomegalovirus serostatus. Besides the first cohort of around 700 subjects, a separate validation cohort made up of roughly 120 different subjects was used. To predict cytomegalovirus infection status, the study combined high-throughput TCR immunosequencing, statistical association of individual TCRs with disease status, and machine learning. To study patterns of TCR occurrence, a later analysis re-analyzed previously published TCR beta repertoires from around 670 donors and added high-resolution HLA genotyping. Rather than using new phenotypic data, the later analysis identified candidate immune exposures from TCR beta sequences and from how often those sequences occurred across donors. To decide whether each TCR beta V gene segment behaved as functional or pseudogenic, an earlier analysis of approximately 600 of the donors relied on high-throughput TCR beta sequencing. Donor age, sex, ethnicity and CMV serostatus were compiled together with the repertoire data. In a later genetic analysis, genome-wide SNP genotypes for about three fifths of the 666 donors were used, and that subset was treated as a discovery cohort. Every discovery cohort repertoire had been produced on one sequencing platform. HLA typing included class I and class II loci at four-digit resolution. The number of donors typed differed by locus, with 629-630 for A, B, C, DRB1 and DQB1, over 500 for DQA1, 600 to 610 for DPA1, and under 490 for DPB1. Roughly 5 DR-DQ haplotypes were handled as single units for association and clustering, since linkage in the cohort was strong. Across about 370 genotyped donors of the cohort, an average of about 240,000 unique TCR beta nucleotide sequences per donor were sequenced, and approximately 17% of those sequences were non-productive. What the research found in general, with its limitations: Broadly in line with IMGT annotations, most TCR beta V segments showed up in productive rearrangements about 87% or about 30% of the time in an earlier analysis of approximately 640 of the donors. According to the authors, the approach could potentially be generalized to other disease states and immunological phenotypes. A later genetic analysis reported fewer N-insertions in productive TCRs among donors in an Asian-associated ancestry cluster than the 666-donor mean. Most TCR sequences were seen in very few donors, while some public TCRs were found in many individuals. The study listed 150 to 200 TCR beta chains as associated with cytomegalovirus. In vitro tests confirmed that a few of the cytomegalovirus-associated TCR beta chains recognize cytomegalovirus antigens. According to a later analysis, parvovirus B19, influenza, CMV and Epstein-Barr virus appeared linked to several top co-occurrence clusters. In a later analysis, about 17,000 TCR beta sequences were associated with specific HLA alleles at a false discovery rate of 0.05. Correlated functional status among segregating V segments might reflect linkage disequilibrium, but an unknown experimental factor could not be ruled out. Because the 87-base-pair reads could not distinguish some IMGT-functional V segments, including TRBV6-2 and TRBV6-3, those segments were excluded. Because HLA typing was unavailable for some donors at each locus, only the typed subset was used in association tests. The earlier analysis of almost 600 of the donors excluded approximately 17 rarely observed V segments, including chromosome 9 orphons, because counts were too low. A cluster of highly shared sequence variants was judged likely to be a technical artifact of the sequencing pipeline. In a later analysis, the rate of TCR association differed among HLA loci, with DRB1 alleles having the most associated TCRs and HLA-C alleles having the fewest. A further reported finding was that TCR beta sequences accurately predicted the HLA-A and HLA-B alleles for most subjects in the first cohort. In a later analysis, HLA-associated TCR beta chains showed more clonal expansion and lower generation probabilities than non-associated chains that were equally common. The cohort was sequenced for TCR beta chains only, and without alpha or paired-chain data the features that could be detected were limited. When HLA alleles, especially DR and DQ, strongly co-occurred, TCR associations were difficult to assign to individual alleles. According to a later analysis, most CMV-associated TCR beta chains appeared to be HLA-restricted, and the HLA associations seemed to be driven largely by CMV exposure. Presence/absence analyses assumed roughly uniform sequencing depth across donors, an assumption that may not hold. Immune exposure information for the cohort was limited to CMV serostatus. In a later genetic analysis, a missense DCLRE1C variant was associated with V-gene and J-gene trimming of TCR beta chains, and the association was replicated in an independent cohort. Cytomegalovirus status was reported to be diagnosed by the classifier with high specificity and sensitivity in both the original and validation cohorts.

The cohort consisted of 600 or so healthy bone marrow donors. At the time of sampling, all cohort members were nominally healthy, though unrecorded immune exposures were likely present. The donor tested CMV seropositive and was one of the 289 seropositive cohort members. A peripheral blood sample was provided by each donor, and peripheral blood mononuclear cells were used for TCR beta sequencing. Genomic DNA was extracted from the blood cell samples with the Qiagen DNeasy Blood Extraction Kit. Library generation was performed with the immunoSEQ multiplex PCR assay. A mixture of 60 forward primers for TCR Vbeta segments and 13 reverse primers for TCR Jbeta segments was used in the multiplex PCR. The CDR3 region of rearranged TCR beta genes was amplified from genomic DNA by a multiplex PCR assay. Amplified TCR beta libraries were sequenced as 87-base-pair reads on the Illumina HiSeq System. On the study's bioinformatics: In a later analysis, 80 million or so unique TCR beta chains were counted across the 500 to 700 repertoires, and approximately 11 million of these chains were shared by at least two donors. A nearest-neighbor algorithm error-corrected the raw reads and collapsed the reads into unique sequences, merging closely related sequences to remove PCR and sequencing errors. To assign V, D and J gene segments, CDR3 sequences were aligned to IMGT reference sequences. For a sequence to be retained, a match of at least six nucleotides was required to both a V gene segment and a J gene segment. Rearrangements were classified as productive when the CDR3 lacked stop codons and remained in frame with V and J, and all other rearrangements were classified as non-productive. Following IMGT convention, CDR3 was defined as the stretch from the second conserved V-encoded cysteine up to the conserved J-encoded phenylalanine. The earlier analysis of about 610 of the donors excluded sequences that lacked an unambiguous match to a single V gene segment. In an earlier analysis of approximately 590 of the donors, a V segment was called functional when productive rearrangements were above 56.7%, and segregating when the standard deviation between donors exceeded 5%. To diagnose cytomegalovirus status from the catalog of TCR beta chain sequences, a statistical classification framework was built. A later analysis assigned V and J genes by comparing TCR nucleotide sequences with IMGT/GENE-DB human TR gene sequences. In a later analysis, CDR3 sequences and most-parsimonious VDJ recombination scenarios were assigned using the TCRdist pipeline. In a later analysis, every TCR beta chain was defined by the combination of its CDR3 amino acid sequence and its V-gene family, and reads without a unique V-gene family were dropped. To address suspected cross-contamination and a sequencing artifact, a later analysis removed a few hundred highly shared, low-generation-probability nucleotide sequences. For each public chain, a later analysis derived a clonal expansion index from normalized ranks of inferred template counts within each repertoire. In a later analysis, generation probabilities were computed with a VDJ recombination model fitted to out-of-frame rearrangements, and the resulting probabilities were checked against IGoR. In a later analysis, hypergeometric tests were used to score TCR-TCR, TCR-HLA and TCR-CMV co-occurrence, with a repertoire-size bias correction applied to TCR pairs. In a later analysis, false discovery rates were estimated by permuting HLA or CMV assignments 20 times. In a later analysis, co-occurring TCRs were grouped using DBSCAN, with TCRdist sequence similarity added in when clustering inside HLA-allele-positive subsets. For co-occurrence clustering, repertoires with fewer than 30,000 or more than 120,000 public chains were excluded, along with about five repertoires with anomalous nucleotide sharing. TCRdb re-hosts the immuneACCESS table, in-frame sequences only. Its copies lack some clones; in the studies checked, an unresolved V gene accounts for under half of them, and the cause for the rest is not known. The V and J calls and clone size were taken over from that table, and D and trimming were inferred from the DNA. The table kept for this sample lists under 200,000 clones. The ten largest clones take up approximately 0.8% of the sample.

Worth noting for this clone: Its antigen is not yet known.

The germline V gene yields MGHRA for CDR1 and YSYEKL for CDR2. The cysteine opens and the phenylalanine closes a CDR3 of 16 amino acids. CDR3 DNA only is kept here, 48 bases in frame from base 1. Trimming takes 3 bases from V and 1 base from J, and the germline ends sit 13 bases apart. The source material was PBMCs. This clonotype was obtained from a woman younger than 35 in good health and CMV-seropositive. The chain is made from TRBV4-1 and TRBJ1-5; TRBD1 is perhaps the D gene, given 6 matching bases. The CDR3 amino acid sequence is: CASSQGGGISNQPQHF. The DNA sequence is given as TGCGCCAGCAGCCAGGGAGGGGGGATCAGCAATCAGCCCCAGCATTTT.